This is a list of T cell receptor beta chains from one sample in a study of blood T cell repertoires in COVID-19. Sequencing was performed with immunoSEQ multiplex PCR; in TCRdb, only in-frame clones are kept and a portion is missing. This sample carries around 290,000 clones, roughly nine tenths of them seen once, and the ten largest clones take around 2%. Source material: peripheral blood. Source of these receptors: a woman aged 30 to 39 with COVID-19, enrolled during active disease. Both conserved end residues are part of each CDR3. D genes are given only for firm matches. Size values are once, few and many counts, or a class for expanded clones, and some rows have none.

J	size	V	D	DNA	CDR3
TRBJ1-1	.	TRBV7-6	TRBD1	TGTGCCAGCAGCCCCAGCCCAGGGGGTTCGAACACTGAAGCTTTCTTT	CASSPSPGGSNTEAFF
TRBJ2-1	.	TRBV5-6	.	TGTGCCAGCAGCCACCCCAGGTTTAGGCGGGACTCCTACAATGAGCAGTTCTTC	CASSHPRFRRDSYNEQFF
TRBJ2-7	.	TRBV18	TRBD1	TGTGCCAGCTCACCACCGGGACAGAGCTCCTACGAGCAGTACTTC	CASSPPGQSSYEQYF
TRBJ1-6	.	TRBV3-1/TRBV3-2	.	TGTGCCAGCAGCTCCCGGGACACTTATAATTCACCCCTCCACTTT	CASSSRDTYNSPLHF
TRBJ1-6	.	TRBV6-5	TRBD1	TGTGCCAGCTGCCGAGACAGGGACAATTCACCCCTCCACTTT	CASCRDRDNSPLHF
TRBJ2-3	.	TRBV6-5	TRBD2	TGTGCCAGCAGTTTAGCGGGATCGGCGGATACGCAGTATTTT	CASSLAGSADTQYF
TRBJ1-1	.	TRBV15	.	TGTGCCACCAGCAGAGATGGAATGGCCACCCGGGAGGCTTTCTTT	CATSRDGMATREAFF
TRBJ1-2	.	TRBV12-3/TRBV12-4	.	TGTGCCAGCAGTTTGCAGGGCGGCTATGGCTACACCTTC	CASSLQGGYGYTF
TRBJ1-1	.	TRBV6-1	.	TGTGCCAGCAGTGAAGAAATTATCGGGGGGCGGACTGAAGCTTTCTTT	CASSEEIIGGRTEAFF
TRBJ2-7	.	TRBV28	TRBD2	TGTGCCAGCAGTAGCCGGCGGGAGGGCCCAAACGAGCAGTACTTC	CASSSRREGPNEQYF
TRBJ2-1	.	TRBV25-1	.	TGTGCCAGCAGTCCCTACAGGGTAGGCCGGTACAATGAGCAGTTCTTC	CASSPYRVGRYNEQFF
TRBJ2-7	.	TRBV28	.	TGTGCCAGCAGCCGCGGACAGTCCTACGAGCAGTACTTC	CASSRGQSYEQYF
TRBJ2-5	.	TRBV5-1	TRBD1	TGCGCCAGCAGCTTAGGTCCCAGGGGGCTTTATGAGACCCAGTACTTC	CASSLGPRGLYETQYF
TRBJ1-4	.	TRBV5-1	.	TGCGCCAGCAGCCGCGGACTTACCGAGGCAAATGAAAAACTGTTTTTT	CASSRGLTEANEKLFF
TRBJ2-5	.	TRBV4-2	.	TGTGCCAGCAGCCAAGATAGGTCCAGCGGAGTTTCGTACCAAGAGACCCAGTACTTC	CASSQDRSSGVSYQETQYF
TRBJ1-1	.	TRBV19	.	TGTGCCAGTACCCCCAGGGCGGTGAACACTGAAGCTTTCTTT	CASTPRAVNTEAFF
TRBJ2-2	.	TRBV2	.	TGTGCCAGCAGGAATACATTGAACACCGGGGAGCTGTTTTTT	CASRNTLNTGELFF
TRBJ1-5	.	TRBV30	TRBD1	TGTGCCTGGAGTGGACAGACAGGGAGCAATCAGCCCCAGCATTTT	CAWSGQTGSNQPQHF
TRBJ1-1	.	TRBV30	.	TGTGCCTGGAGTGATGGCACCACTGAAGCTTTCTTT	CAWSDGTTEAFF
TRBJ2-1	once	TRBV5-1	TRBD2	TGCGCCAGCAGCCCAGGGACTAGCGGGAGGGATGAGCAGTTCTTC	CASSPGTSGRDEQFF
TRBJ1-6	.	TRBV18	.	TGTGCCAGCTCCCGTGACAGCAGCTCCTATAATTCACCCCTCCACTTT	CASSRDSSSYNSPLHF
TRBJ1-5	.	TRBV24-1	TRBD1	TGTGCCACCAGTAGGACAGGGGTTGGACAGCCCCAGCATTTT	CATSRTGVGQPQHF
TRBJ1-5	.	TRBV5-1	TRBD1	TGCGCCAGCAGCTTCGGGACAGGGGCTAGTCAGCCCCAGCATTTT	CASSFGTGASQPQHF
TRBJ1-1	.	TRBV5-1	.	TGCGCCAGCAGCTTGTCCCACAGTCAAAACACTGAAGCTTTCTTT	CASSLSHSQNTEAFF
TRBJ2-7	.	TRBV15	TRBD1	TGTGCCACCAGCAGCGGGGACAGCTACGAGCAGTACTTC	CATSSGDSYEQYF
TRBJ1-2	once	TRBV28	TRBD1	TGTGCCAGCAGGACGACAGGGAACTATGGCTACACCTTC	CASRTTGNYGYTF
TRBJ1-2	.	TRBV5-5	.	TGTGCCAGCAGCCGGACAGTGTTACAGGGCTACACCTTC	CASSRTVLQGYTF
TRBJ1-2	.	TRBV5-1	TRBD1	TGCGCCAGCAGCCCCCTCGGGACAGGGAACTATGGCTACACCTTC	CASSPLGTGNYGYTF